The clone carrying this TCR beta chain occurred many times. Trimming removed 1 base at V and 10 bases at J, with 20 bases between. Germline CDR1 reads DFQATT; CDR2 reads SNEGSKA (reference sequence). CDR3 length: 15 amino acids. This sample's TCRbeta library carried unique molecular identifier barcodes. TCRdb re-derived calls from the PCR reads in MiXCR, one entry per CDR3 protein. Of approximately 99,000 distinct CDR3 sequences listed, 6.4% are singletons. This specimen belongs to a study of T-cell reconstitution after alpha-beta-depleted transplantation in children. This chain uses TRBV20-1 with TRBJ2-1, with D unresolved. Sample: PBMCs, mostly from graft donor cells, taken 360 days after TCRalphabeta/CD19-depleted stem cell transplant. This TCR was recovered from a male patient between 2 and 10 years old who had a stem cell transplant for acute lymphoblastic leukemia, so the T cells may come from the graft donor. This CDR3 reads CSARVLASWVGEQFF. CDR3 DNA: TGCAGTGCTAGAGTATTAGCAAGCTGGGTCGGGGAGCAGTTCTTC.